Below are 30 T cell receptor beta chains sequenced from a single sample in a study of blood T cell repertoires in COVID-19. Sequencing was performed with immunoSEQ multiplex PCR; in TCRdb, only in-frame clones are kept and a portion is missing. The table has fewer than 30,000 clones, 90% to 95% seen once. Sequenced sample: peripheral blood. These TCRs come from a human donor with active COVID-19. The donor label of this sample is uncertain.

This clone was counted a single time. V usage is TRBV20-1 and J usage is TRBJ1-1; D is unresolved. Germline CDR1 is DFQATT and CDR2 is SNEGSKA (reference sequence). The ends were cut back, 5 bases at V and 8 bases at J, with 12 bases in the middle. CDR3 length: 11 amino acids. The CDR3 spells CSAPREAEAFF. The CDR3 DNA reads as TGCAGTGCTCCCCGGGAAGCGGAAGCTTTCTTT.

CDR3 sequence reads: CASSWGYRDTGELFF. The CDR3 DNA follows: TGCGCCAGCAGCTGGGGTTACAGGGACACCGGGGAGCTGTTTTTT. The chain is built from TRBV5-1 and TRBJ2-2; D may be TRBD1 (6 bases). Trimming removed 3 bases at V and 3 bases at J, with 12 bases between. The CDR3 extends over 15 amino acids. Germline V CDR1 and CDR2: SGHRS, YFSETQ.

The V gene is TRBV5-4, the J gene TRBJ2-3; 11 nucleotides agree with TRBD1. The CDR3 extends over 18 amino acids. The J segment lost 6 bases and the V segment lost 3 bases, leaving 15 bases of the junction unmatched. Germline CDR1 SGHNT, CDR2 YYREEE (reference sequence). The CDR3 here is CASSSKSRRDRGKDTQYF. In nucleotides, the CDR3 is TGTGCCAGCAGCTCCAAGTCTAGACGGGACAGGGGGAAGGATACGCAGTATTTT.

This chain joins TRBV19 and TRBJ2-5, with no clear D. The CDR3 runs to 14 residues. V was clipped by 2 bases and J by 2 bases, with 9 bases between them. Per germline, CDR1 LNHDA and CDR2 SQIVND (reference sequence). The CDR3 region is CASSIMGKQETQYF. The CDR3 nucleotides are TGTGCCAGTAGTATAATGGGCAAACAAGAGACCCAGTACTTC. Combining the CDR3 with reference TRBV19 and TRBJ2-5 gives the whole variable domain DGGITQSPKYLFRKEGQNVTLSCEQNLNHDAMYWYRQDPGQGLRLIYYSQIVNDFQKGDIAEGYSVSREKKESFPLTVTSAQKNPTAFYLCASSIMGKQETQYFGPGTRLLVL.

CDR3 sequence reads: CASEFPGTGPREQYF. The CDR3 bases are TGTGCCTCTGAGTTCCCCGGGACAGGCCCCCGGGAGCAGTACTTC. The rearrangement joins TRBV30 to TRBJ2-7, with TRBD1 matching 8 bases. V was clipped by 7 bases and J by 7 bases; unmatched bases: 18. CDR1 is GTSNPN, CDR2 SVGIG, per germline (reference sequence). CDR3 size: 15 residues.

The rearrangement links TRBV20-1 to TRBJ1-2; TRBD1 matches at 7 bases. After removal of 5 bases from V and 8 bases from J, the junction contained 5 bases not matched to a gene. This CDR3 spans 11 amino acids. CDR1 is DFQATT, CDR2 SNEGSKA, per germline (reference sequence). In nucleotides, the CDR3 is TGCAGTGCTGCAGGGGGTGGCGGCTACACCTTC. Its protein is CSAAGGGGYTF.

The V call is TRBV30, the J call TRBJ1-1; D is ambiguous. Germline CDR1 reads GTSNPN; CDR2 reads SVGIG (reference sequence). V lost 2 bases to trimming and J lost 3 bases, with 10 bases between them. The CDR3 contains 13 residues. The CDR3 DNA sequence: TGTGCCTGGAGTCCCTCACGGGACACTGAAGCTTTCTTT. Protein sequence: CAWSPSRDTEAFF.

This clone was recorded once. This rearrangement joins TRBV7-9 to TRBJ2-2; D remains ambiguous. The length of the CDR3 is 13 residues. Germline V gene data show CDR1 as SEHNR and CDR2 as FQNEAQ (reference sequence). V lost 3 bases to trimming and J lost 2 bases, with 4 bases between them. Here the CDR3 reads CASSLRNTGELFF. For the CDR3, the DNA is TGTGCCAGCAGCTTGAGAAACACCGGGGAGCTGTTTTTT.

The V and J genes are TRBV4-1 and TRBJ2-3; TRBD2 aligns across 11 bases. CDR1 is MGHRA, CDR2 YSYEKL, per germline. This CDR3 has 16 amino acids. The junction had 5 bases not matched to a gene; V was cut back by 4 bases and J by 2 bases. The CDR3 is CASSLLAGGSTDTQYF. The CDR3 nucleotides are TGCGCCAGCAGCCTGTTAGCGGGGGGGTCCACAGATACGCAGTATTTT.

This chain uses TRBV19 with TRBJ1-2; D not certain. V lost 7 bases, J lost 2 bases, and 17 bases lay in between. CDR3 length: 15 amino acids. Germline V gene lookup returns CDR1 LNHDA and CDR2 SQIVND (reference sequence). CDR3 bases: TGTGCCAGTAATGCGGGCGCGGGGTGGAACTATGGCTACACCTTC. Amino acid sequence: CASNAGAGWNYGYTF. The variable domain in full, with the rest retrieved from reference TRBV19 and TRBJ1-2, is DGGITQSPKYLFRKEGQNVTLSCEQNLNHDAMYWYRQDPGQGLRLIYYSQIVNDFQKGDIAEGYSVSREKKESFPLTVTSAQKNPTAFYLCASNAGAGWNYGYTFGSGTRLTVV.

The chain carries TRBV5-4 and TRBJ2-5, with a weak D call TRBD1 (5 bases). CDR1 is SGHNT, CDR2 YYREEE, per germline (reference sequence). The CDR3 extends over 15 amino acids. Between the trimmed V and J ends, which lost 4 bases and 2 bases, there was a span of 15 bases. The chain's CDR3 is CASSGPMGQQETQYF. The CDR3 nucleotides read TGTGCCAGCAGCGGCCCTATGGGGCAGCAAGAGACCCAGTACTTC.

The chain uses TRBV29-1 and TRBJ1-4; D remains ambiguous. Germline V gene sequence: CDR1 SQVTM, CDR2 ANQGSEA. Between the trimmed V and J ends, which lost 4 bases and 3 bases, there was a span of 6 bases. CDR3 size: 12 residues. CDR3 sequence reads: CSVGHSNEKLFF. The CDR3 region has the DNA TGCAGCGTTGGACACTCTAATGAAAAACTGTTTTTT.

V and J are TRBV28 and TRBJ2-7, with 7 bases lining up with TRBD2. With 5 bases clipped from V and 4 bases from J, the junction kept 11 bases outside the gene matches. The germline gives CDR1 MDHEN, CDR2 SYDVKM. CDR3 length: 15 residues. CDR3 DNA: TGTGCCAGCAGTCCACCGACTAGCAGACTTTACGAGCAGTACTTC. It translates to CASSPPTSRLYEQYF. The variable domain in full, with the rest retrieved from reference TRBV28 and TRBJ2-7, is DVKVTQSSRYLVKRTGEKVFLECVQDMDHENMFWYRQDPGLGLRLIYFSYDVKMKEKGDIPEGYSVSREKKERFSLILESASTNQTSMYLCASSPPTSRLYEQYFGPGTRLTVT.

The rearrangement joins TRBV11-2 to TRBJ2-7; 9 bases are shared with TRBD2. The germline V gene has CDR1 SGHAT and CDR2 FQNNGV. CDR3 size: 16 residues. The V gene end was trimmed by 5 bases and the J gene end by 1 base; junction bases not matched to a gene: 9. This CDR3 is CASSPMILAGSYEQYF. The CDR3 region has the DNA TGTGCCAGCAGCCCTATGATTCTAGCGGGGTCCTACGAGCAGTACTTC.

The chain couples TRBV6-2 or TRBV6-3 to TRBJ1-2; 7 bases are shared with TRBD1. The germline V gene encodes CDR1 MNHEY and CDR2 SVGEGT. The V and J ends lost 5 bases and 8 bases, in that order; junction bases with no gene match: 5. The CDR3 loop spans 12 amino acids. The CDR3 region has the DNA TGTGCCAGCAGTCCCGACAGGGCAGGCTACACCTTC. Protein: CASSPDRAGYTF.

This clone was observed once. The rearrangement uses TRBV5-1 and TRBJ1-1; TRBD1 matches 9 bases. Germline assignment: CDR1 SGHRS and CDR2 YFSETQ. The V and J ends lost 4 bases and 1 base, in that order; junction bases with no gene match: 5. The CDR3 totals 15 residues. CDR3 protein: CASSPDRGGNTEAFF. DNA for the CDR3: TGCGCCAGCAGCCCGGACAGGGGAGGGAACACTGAAGCTTTCTTT.

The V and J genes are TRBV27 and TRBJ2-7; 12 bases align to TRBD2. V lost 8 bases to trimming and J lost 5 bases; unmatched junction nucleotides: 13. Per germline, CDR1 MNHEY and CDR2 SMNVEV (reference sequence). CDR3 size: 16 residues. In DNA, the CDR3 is TGTGCCAGCCGTCTCGGGCTAGCGGGAGGGCCCCACGAGCAGTACTTC. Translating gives CASRLGLAGGPHEQYF.

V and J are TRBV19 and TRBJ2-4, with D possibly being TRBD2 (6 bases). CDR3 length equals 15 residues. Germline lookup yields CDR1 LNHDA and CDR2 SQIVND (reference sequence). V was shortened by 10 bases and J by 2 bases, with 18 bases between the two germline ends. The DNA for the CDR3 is TGTGCCACAGCAGGGACTCCCCTATCCAAAAACATTCAGTACTTC. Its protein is CATAGTPLSKNIQYF.

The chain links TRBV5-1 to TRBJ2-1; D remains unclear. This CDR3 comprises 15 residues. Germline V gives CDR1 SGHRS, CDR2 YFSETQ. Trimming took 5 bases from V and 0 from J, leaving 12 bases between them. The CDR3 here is CASSYDSSSYNEQFF. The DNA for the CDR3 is TGCGCCAGCAGTTACGACTCGAGCTCCTACAATGAGCAGTTCTTC.

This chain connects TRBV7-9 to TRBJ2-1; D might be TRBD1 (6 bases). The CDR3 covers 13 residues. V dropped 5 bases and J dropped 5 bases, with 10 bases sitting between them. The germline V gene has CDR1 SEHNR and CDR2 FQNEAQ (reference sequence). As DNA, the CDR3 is TGTGCCAGCAGCCAGGACAGAGACAATGAGCAGTTCTTC. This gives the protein CASSQDRDNEQFF.

This CDR3 reads CASSTGGSNQPQHF. CDR3 nucleotides: TGTGCCAGCAGTACAGGGGGGTCCAATCAGCCCCAGCATTTT. The V gene is TRBV27, the J gene TRBJ1-5, with 8 bases that match TRBD1. Trimming removed 5 bases from V and 3 bases from J; junction bases left unmatched: 3. The CDR3 has 14 amino acids. Germline V gene lookup returns CDR1 MNHEY and CDR2 SMNVEV (reference sequence).

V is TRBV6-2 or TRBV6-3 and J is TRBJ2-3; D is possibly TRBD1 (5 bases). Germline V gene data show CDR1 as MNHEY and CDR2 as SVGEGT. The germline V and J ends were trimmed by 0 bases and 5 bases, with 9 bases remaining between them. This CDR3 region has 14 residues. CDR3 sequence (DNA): TGTGCCAGCAGTTACTCCCAGGGTGGAGATACGCAGTATTTT. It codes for CASSYSQGGDTQYF.

The CDR3 bases are TGTGCCACCAGCAGAGATCTTGCAGGGAATGAAAAACTGTTTTTT. It is translated as CATSRDLAGNEKLFF. The V and J genes are TRBV15 and TRBJ1-4, with D maybe TRBD1 (5 bases). Germline V gives CDR1 LNHNV, CDR2 YYDKDF (reference sequence). The CDR3 contains 15 residues. Deletions cut 0 bases from V and 5 bases from J, with 10 bases between.

The CDR3 region is CAWSQGIYNSPLHF. As DNA, the CDR3 is TGTGCCTGGAGCCAGGGGATCTATAATTCACCCCTCCACTTT. The chain carries TRBV30 and TRBJ1-6; TRBD1 is a possible D gene (6 bases). The CDR3 sequence is 14 residues long. CDR1 and CDR2 from the germline V gene are GTSNPN and SVGIG (reference sequence). V was shortened by 3 bases and J by 3 bases, with 9 bases between the two germline ends.

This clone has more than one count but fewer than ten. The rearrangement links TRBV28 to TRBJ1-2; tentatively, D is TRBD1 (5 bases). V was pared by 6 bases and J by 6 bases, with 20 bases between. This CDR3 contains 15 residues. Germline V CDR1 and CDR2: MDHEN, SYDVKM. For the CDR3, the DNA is TGTGCCAGCAGGTTCCCAAACGTACAGGATAATGGCTACACCTTC. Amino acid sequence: CASRFPNVQDNGYTF.

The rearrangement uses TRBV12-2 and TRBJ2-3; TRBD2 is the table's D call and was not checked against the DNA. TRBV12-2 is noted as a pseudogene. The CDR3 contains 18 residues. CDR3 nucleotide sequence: TGTGCAAGTCGCTTAGCGGGACTAGCGGGAGCCAGGAGGGATACGCAGTATTTT. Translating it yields CASRLAGLAGARRDTQYF.

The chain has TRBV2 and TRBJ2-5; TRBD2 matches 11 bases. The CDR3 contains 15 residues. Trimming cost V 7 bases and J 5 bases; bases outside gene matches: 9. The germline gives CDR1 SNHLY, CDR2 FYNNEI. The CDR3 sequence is CASKETSGNGETQYF. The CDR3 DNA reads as TGTGCCAGCAAAGAGACTAGCGGGAACGGGGAGACCCAGTACTTC. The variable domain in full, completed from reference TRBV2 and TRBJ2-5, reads EPEVTQTPSHQVTQMGQEVILRCVPISNHLYFYWYRQILGQKVEFLVSFYNNEISEKSEIFDDQFSVERPDGSNFTLKIRSTKLEDSAMYFCASKETSGNGETQYFGPGTRLLVL.

CDR3 sequence reads: CASSFFPGTGINEQFF. Written as DNA, the CDR3 is TGTGCCAGCAGCTTCTTTCCCGGGACAGGGATTAATGAGCAGTTCTTC. The chain is built from TRBV7-2 and TRBJ2-1, with TRBD1 identical over 9 bases. J was trimmed by 7 bases and V by 3 bases; bases with no gene match: 10. The CDR3 totals 16 residues. Germline loops: CDR1 SGHTA, CDR2 FQGNSA.

This CDR3 is CASSLGTSGGGDTQYF. The CDR3 coding sequence is TGCGCCAGCAGCTTGGGGACTAGCGGGGGAGGAGATACGCAGTATTTT. The chain couples TRBV5-1 to TRBJ2-3, with 13 bases that match TRBD2. In germline, CDR1 is SGHRS, CDR2 YFSETQ. The CDR3 consists of 16 residues. Unmatched junction bases numbered 3, after V lost 0 bases and J lost 5 bases.

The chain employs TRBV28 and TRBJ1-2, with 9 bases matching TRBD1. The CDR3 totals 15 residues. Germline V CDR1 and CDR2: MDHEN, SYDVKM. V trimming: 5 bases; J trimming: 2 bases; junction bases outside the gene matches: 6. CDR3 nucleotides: TGTGCCAGCAGTCGTCCCGGGACAGGGAACTATGGCTACACCTTC. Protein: CASSRPGTGNYGYTF.